This TCR beta chain is drawn from a study of blood T cell repertoires in COVID-19. This clone was detected only once. Sequencing used immunoSEQ multiplex PCR; TCRdb keeps in-frame clones, though not all of them. Among a few hundred thousand clones, approximately 79% were seen once, and the ten largest hold 5.1%. This CDR3 comprises 13 residues. The chain couples TRBV21-1 to TRBJ2-2; the table names TRBD1, a call not compared with the DNA. TRBV21-1 is labeled a pseudogene. Sequencing was done on a sample of peripheral blood. The sequence came from a human donor in a cohort sampled during active COVID-19. CDR3 sequence reads: CASTQQASRELFF. DNA of the CDR3: TGTGCCAGCACCCAACAGGCGTCTCGGGAGCTGTTTTTT.